The source of this TCR beta chain is a study of cytomegalovirus exposure and HLA in healthy donors. This clone showed up just a few times. Its antigen is not known. The CDR3 length is 15 residues. PCR used 60 Vbeta primers and 13 Jbeta primers. Method: immunoSEQ multiplex PCR; TCRdb's copy keeps in-frame clones and lacks some. Among roughly 200,000 clones listed, around 79% were seen once. Study-wide findings and caveats: Reportedly, a later analysis found an Asian-associated ancestry cluster had fewer N-insertions than the roughly 700-donor mean.

The receptor was isolated from a woman aged 40 to 50 in good health and CMV-seronegative. Sequenced material: PBMCs. The chain combines TRBV21-1 with TRBJ1-1; the tabulated D call, TRBD1, remains unverified against the DNA. TRBV21-1 is a pseudogene segment. This CDR3 is CASSTPDRGNTEAFF. CDR3 bases: TGTGCCAGCAGCACCCCAGACAGGGGGAACACTGAAGCTTTCTTT.